This entry lists 5 T cell receptor beta chains sequenced from one sample in a study of cytomegalovirus exposure and HLA in healthy donors. Primers for the PCR totalled 60 Vbeta and 13 Jbeta. Generated by immunoSEQ multiplex PCR, the TCRdb table keeps only in-frame clones and is missing some. The sample holds roughly 240,000 clones, roughly 85% seen once. Sequencing was done on a sample of PBMCs. The source of these receptors is a girl aged 2-10 years in good health and CMV-seronegative.

This clone was detected once. The chain recombines TRBV7-9 with TRBJ2-7; perhaps TRBD1 as D (5 bases). V gave up 2 bases and J gave up 4 bases, with 12 bases separating them. The germline gives CDR1 SEHNR, CDR2 FQNEAQ (reference sequence). This CDR3 comprises 14 residues. CDR3 residues: CASSLQGVPYEQYF. In nucleotides, the CDR3 is TGTGCCAGCAGCTTACAAGGGGTTCCTTACGAGCAGTACTTC.

The sample holds a few counts of this clone. This sequence joins TRBV5-1 and TRBJ2-3; 9 bases are shared with TRBD1. V was clipped by 5 bases and J by 9 bases; unmatched bases: 16. The V gene's germline CDR1 is SGHRS and CDR2 YFSETQ. The CDR3 has 16 residues. For the CDR3, the DNA is TGCGCCAGCAGTTCACTCCGGGACAGGGTTGATGGGACGCAGTATTTT. It yields the protein CASSSLRDRVDGTQYF.

The chain carries TRBV6-1 and TRBJ1-4; tentative D call: TRBD1 (5 bases). V lost 6 bases to trimming and J lost 7 bases, with 18 bases between them. This CDR3 comprises 15 residues. The V gene's germline CDR1 is MNHNS and CDR2 SASEGT. The CDR3 sequence: CASSGSGGIGEKLFF. CDR3 bases: TGTGCCAGCAGCGGTTCTGGGGGGATTGGTGAAAAACTGTTTTTT.

V usage is TRBV5-1 and J usage is TRBJ2-2; D might be TRBD2 (5 bases). The CDR3 runs to 16 residues. V lost 0 bases and J 4 bases, leaving 13 bases between the germline ends. The V gene's germline CDR1 is SGHRS and CDR2 YFSETQ. As DNA, the CDR3 is TGCGCCAGCAGCTTGGCCTTGCCTAGCCTCACCGGGGAGCTGTTTTTT. It encodes CASSLALPSLTGELFF.

This clone appeared a few times. The genes are TRBV6-5 and TRBJ1-2; 8 bases fit TRBD1. Germline-derived CDR1 and CDR2 are MNHEY and SVGAGI. J gave up 1 base and V 0 bases, and 4 bases lay outside the gene matches. The CDR3 extends over 16 amino acids. DNA of the CDR3: TGTGCCAGCAGTTACTCGATGGGACAGGATAACTATGGCTACACCTTC. Translation: CASSYSMGQDNYGYTF.